Detailed here is one TCR beta chain. What it binds is unknown. This sample is drawn from a study of blood T cells in healthy people across ages. Overall study findings and caveats: The study found more naive CD4+ cells and higher diversity in long-lived than aged donors.

For the second PCR, which ran for about 6 to 11 cycles, a sample-barcoded 5' primer and a J-beta primer mix were used. Every molecule of cDNA carried a tag from a template-switch adaptor with 12 random nucleotides. Sequencing recovered at least 2.5 million CDR3-containing paired-end reads from each sample. TCRdb reprocessed the 5' RACE reads via MiXCR and lists one record per CDR3 protein. The sample lists about 1,500,000 distinct CDR3 sequences, around 39% occurring once. CDR1 LNHNV and CDR2 YYDKDF come from the germline V gene (reference sequence). This CDR3 spans 15 amino acids. V lost 0 bases and J lost 8; bases outside the gene matches: 6.

Material: blood. This sequence originates from a woman younger than 30 in good health. The chain employs TRBV15 and TRBJ1-1, with 10 bases aligning to TRBD1. The CDR3 nucleotides read TGTGCCACCAGCAGAGATTTGGGACAGGGGAGCGAAGCTTTCTTT. Translating gives CATSRDLGQGSEAFF. The full variable domain, with the rest looked up from reference TRBV15 and TRBJ1-1, is DAMVIQNPRYQVTQFGKPVTLSCSQTLNHNVMYWYQQKSSQAPKLLFHYYDKDFNNEADTPDNFQSRRPNTSFCFLDIRSPGLGDTAMYLCATSRDLGQGSEAFFGQGTRLTVV.